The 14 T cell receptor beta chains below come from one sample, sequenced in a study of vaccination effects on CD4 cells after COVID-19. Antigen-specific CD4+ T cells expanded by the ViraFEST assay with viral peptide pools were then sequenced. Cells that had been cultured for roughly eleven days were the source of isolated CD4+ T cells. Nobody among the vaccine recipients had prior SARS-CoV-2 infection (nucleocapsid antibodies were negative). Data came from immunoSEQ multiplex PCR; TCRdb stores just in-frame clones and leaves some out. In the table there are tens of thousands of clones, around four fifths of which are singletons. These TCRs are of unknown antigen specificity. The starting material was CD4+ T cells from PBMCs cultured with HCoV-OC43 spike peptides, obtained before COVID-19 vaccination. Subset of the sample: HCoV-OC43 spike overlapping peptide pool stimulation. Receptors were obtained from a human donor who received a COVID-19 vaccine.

The CDR3 DNA sequence: TGTGCCAGCAGCTACGGGACCGGAGAGGAGACCCAGTACTTC. Translation: CASSYGTGEETQYF. The chain carries TRBV4-2 and TRBJ2-5; D may match TRBD1 or TRBD2 (5 bases each). The V end lost 5 bases, the J end lost 5 bases, and 15 bases lay between the germline ends. Germline CDR1 and CDR2: LGHNA and YNFKEQ. This CDR3 comprises 14 residues.

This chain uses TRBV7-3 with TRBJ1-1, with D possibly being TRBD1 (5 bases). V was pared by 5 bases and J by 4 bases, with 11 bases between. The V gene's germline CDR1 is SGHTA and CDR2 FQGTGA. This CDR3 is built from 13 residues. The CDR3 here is CASSPQGPTEAFF. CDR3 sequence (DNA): TGTGCCAGCAGCCCGCAGGGTCCCACTGAAGCTTTCTTT.

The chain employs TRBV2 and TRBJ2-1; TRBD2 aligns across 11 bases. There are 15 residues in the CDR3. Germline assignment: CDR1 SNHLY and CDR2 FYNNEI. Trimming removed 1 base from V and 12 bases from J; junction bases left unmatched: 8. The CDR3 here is CASSEDTSGSSRQFF. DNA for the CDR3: TGTGCCAGCAGTGAAGATACTAGCGGGAGCAGTAGGCAGTTCTTC.

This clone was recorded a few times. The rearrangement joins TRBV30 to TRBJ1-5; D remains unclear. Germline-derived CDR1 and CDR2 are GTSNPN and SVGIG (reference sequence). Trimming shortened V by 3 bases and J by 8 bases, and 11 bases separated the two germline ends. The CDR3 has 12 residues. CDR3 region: CAWSRAEEPQHF. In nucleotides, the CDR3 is TGTGCCTGGAGCCGGGCGGAGGAGCCCCAGCATTTT. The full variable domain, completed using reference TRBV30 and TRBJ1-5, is SQTIHQWPATLVQPVGSPLSLECTVEGTSNPNLYWYRQAAGRGLQLLFYSVGIGQISSEVPQNLSASRPQDRQFILSSKKLLLSDSGFYLCAWSRAEEPQHFGDGTRLSIL.

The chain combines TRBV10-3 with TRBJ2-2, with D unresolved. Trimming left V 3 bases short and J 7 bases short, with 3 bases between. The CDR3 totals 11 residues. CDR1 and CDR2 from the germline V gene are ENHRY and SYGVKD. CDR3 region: CAISEYGELFF. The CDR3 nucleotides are TGTGCCATCAGTGAATACGGGGAGCTGTTTTTT.

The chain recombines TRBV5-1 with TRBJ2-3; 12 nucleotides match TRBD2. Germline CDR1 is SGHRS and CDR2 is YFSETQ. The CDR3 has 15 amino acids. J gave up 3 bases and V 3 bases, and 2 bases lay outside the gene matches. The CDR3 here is CASSSGLAGTDTQYF. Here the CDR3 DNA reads TGCGCCAGCAGCTCCGGACTAGCGGGGACAGATACGCAGTATTTT.

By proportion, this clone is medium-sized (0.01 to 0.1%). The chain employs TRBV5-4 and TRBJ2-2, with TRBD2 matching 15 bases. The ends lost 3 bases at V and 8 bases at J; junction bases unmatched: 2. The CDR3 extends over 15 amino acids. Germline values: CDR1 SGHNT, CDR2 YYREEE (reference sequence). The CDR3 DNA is TGTGCCAGCAGCTCGGGACTAGCGGGAGGAGGGGAGCTGTTTTTT. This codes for CASSSGLAGGGELFF.

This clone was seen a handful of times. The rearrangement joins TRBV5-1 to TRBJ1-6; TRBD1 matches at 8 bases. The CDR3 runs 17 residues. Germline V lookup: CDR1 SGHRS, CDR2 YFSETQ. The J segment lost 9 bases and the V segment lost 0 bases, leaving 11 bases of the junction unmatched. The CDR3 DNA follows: TGCGCCAGCAGCTTGGATCCCCGGGACAGGAGTCGTTCACCCCTCCACTTT. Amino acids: CASSLDPRDRSRSPLHF. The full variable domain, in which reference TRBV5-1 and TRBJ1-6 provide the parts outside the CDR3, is KAGVTQTPRYLIKTRGQQVTLSCSPISGHRSVSWYQQTPGQGLQFLFEYFSETQRNKGNFPGRFSGRQFSNSRSEMNVSTLELGDSALYLCASSLDPRDRSRSPLHFGNGTRLTVT.

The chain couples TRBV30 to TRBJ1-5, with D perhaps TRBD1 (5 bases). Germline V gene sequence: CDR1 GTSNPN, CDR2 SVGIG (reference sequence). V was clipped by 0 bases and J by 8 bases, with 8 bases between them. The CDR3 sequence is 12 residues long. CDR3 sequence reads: CAWSVPGKPQHF. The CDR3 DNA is TGTGCCTGGAGTGTCCCAGGGAAGCCCCAGCATTTT.

The CDR3 bases are TGTGCCAGCAGGCGCGACTCCTTAGGGAATTCACCCCTCCACTTT. Residues: CASRRDSLGNSPLHF. This rearrangement joins TRBV2 to TRBJ1-6; D unclear. In germline, CDR1 is SNHLY, CDR2 FYNNEI. CDR3 length: 15 amino acids. V was shortened by 6 bases and J by 7 bases, with 16 bases between the two germline ends.

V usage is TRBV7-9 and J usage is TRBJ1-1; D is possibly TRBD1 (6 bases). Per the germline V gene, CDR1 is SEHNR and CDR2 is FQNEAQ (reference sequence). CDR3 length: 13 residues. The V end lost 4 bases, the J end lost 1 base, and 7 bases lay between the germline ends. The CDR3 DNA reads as TGTGCCAGCAGCTCGACAGGGAACACTGAAGCTTTCTTT. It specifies CASSSTGNTEAFF.

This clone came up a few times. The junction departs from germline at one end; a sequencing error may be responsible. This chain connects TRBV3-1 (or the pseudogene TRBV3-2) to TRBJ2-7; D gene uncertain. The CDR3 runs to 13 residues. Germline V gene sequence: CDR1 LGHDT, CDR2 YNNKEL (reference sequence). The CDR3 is CASSQVGSHEQYF. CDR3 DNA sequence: TGTGCCAGCAGCCAAGTGGGCTCCCACGAGCAGTACTTC.

The CDR3 loop reads CASSTSSVGTAYGYTF. The CDR3 nucleotides read TGTGCCAGCAGTACAAGTTCGGTCGGGACAGCCTATGGCTACACCTTC. V is TRBV6-2 or TRBV6-3 and J is TRBJ1-2, with 7 positions matching TRBD1. CDR1 and CDR2 (germline): MNHEY, SVGEGT. After removal of 5 bases from V and 4 bases from J, the junction contained 13 bases not matched to a gene. The CDR3 covers 16 residues.

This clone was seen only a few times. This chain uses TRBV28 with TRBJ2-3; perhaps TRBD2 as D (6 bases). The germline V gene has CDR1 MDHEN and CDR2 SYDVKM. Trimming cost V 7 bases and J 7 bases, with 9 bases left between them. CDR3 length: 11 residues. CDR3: CASMGRHTQYF. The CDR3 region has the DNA TGTGCCAGCATGGGGAGGCATACGCAGTATTTT.